This T cell receptor (beta chain) stems from a study of blood T cell repertoires in COVID-19. Study summary: The study drew acute and convalescent COVID-19 samples from the United States, Italy and Spain. From T cells, B-cell-depleted T cells, or PBMCs came the material, which was cDNA or gDNA.

Germline CDR1 and CDR2: SGHRS and YFSETQ. J was trimmed by 4 bases and V by 4 bases; bases with no gene match: 7. CDR3 size: 14 residues. As originally analysed: Reference gene primer amplification gave estimated nucleated cell counts. Generated by immunoSEQ multiplex PCR, the TCRdb table keeps only in-frame clones and is missing some. V, J and clone size were drawn from that table, and D and trimming were deduced from the DNA. The sample lists 250,000 to 300,000 clones, over 65% seen once, with 2.5% to 4% in the top ten. This clone was seen more than once but under ten times. Other DNA sequences of this sample code for an identical CDR3.

The sample taken for sequencing was peripheral blood. This clonotype was obtained from a woman of 80 years or more with acute or convalescent COVID-19. The rearrangement uses TRBV5-1 and TRBJ1-1; 7 bases are a match to TRBD1. Written as DNA, the CDR3 is TGCGCCAGCAGCCTGGCAGGGGGTGGCACTGAAGCTTTCTTT. Its translation: CASSLAGGGTEAFF.